This T cell receptor (beta chain) was profiled in a study of blood T cell repertoires in COVID-19. As for the study in general: Spain, Italy and the United States supplied samples that represented acute and convalescent COVID-19. The analysed material was cDNA or gDNA that came from T cells, B-cell-depleted T cells, or PBMCs.

Per germline, CDR1 SGHRS and CDR2 YFSETQ. The CDR3 runs 16 residues. J was trimmed by 6 bases and V by 4 bases; bases with no gene match: 12. Original data processing: From reference gene primer amplification, estimates of nucleated cell counts were derived. Clones were read by immunoSEQ multiplex PCR, and TCRdb kept only the in-frame ones, dropping some. V and J calls and clone size are given by that table; D and trimming were obtained from the DNA. The table has about 140,000 clones, 65% to 80% seen once; the top ten hold around 12%. Sequencing was performed on peripheral blood. The sequence derives from a man older than 75 with acute or convalescent COVID-19. The rearrangement uses TRBV5-1 and TRBJ1-1; TRBD1 matches at 10 bases. The DNA of the CDR3 is TGCGCCAGCAGCCCCCGGGACAGGGGACCCACTGCTGAAGCTTTCTTT. It encodes CASSPRDRGPTAEAFF.